This T cell receptor beta chain was documented in a study of T cells after yellow fever vaccination. Germline-derived CDR1 and CDR2 are LGHDT and YNNKEL (reference sequence). V was cut by 6 bases and J by 4 bases, with 7 bases left in between. The CDR3 loop spans 11 amino acids. Whole-study findings and limits: There was a small share of clonotypes that showed up in both the CD4 and CD8 compartments.

One entry per CDR3 protein, called by TCRdb with MiXCR from the 5' RACE reads. This sample has around 550,000 distinct CDR3 sequences, with 15% to 20% found just once. Comment on this clonotype: Its antigen remains unknown.

The V gene is TRBV3-1, the J gene TRBJ2-7, with D possibly being TRBD1 (6 bases). The sequence was collected from a man aged 25-40 years who received the YFV17D yellow fever vaccine. Material: PBMCs, obtained 15 days after the yellow fever booster vaccination. CDR3 residues: CASRGGYEQYF. CDR3 sequence (DNA): TGTGCCAGCAGAGGGGGATACGAGCAGTACTTC.